These T cell receptor beta chains were read from a single sample in a study of cytomegalovirus exposure and HLA in healthy donors. Using immunoSEQ multiplex PCR, the repertoire was profiled, and TCRdb retains in-frame clones only, with some absent. The data hold hundreds of thousands of clones, with about 80% observed a single time. Sample: PBMCs. These receptor sequences come from a man aged 35 to 55 in good health and CMV-seronegative. Both conserved end residues are part of each CDR3. D genes are given only for firm matches. Only some rows state a clone size, as once, few, many or a class for expanded clones.

v_gene,abundance,d_gene,j_gene,CDR3aa,CDR3nt
TRBV7-3,NA,NA,TRBJ1-2,CASSLTGASGYTF,TGTGCCAGCAGCTTAACAGGGGCTAGTGGCTACACCTTC
TRBV5-1,NA,TRBD1,TRBJ2-1,CASTGTGGDEQFF,TGCGCCAGCACCGGGACAGGGGGCGATGAGCAGTTCTTC
TRBV29-1,NA,TRBD2,TRBJ2-5,CSVGGTSGSNSGGETQYF,TGCAGCGTTGGGGGGACTAGCGGCTCCAACTCCGGCGGGGAGACCCAGTACTTC
TRBV11-2,NA,TRBD2,TRBJ2-1,CASSRRLAQGSYNEQFF,TGTGCCAGCAGCCGACGACTAGCCCAGGGCTCCTACAATGAGCAGTTCTTC
TRBV2,NA,NA,TRBJ2-7,CASSEVRYSHEQYF,TGTGCCAGCAGTGAAGTACGTTACAGCCACGAGCAGTACTTC
TRBV7-2,NA,TRBD1,TRBJ1-4,CASSFTGGEKLFF,TGTGCCAGCAGCTTTACAGGGGGTGAAAAACTGTTTTTT
TRBV5-4,few,TRBD2,TRBJ2-2,CASSLGLAENTGELFF,TGTGCCAGCAGCTTGGGACTAGCGGAGAACACCGGGGAGCTGTTTTTT
TRBV28,NA,TRBD1,TRBJ1-1,CASSGDSAEAFF,TGTGCCAGCAGCGGGGACAGTGCAGAAGCTTTCTTT
TRBV14,NA,NA,TRBJ2-3,CASSQVSRTINTQYF,TGTGCCAGCAGCCAAGTATCGCGGACTATAAATACGCAGTATTTT
TRBV19,once,TRBD1,TRBJ2-4,CASSERGRKNIQYF,TGTGCCAGTAGTGAAAGGGGGCGGAAAAACATTCAGTACTTC
TRBV18,NA,NA,TRBJ2-2,CASSSGQNTGELFF,TGTGCCAGCTCCTCTGGACAGAACACCGGGGAGCTGTTTTTT
TRBV7-9,NA,TRBD2,TRBJ2-1,CASSSLQPTTSINEQFF,TGTGCCAGCAGCTCTCTCCAGCCAACGACTAGCATAAATGAGCAGTTCTTC
TRBV27,NA,TRBD1,TRBJ2-2,CASSWDRNTGELFF,TGTGCCAGCAGTTGGGACAGGAACACCGGGGAGCTGTTTTTT
TRBV4-3,few,TRBD1,TRBJ2-7,CASSRVGQGAYEQYF,TGCGCCAGCAGTCGTGTTGGACAGGGGGCCTACGAGCAGTACTTC
TRBV9,once,NA,TRBJ2-3,CASSPRTGSTDTQYF,TGTGCCAGCAGCCCCCGGACGGGATCCACAGATACGCAGTATTTT
TRBV13,NA,NA,TRBJ2-1,CASSPVRGKGVNEQFF,TGTGCCAGCAGCCCCGTGCGCGGGAAGGGAGTCAATGAGCAGTTCTTC
TRBV6-1,NA,TRBD1,TRBJ2-2,CASSNDRATGELFF,TGTGCCAGCAGCAATGACAGGGCCACCGGGGAGCTGTTTTTT
TRBV29-1,NA,TRBD1,TRBJ2-5,CSVEGPTGQETQYF,TGCAGCGTTGAAGGGCCGACAGGGCAAGAGACCCAGTACTTC